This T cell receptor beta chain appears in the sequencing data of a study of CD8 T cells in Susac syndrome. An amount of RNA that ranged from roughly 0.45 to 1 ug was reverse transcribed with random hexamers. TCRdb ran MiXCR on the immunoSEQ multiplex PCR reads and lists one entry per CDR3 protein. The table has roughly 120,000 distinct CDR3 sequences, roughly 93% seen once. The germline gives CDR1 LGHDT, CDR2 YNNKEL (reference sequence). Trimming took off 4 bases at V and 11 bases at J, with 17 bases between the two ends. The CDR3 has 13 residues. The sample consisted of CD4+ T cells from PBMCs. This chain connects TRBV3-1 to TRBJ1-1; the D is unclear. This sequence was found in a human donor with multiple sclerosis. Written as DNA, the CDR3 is TGTGCCAGCAGCCTTAAGGGCGGGGTATGGGCTTTCTTT. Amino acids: CASSLKGGVWAFF. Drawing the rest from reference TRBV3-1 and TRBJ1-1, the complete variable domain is DTAVSQTPKYLVTQMGNDKSIKCEQNLGHDTMYWYKQDSKKFLKIMFSYNNKELIINETVPNRFSPKSPDKAHLNLHINSLELGDSAVYFCASSLKGGVWAFFGQGTRLTVV.